The 20 T cell receptor beta chains presented below share a single source sample, sequenced in a study of glioma-infiltrating T cells. TCR alpha and beta CDR3 regions were amplified from RNA using iRepertoire nested multiplex PCR. TCRdb reprocessed the multiplex PCR reads with MiXCR, giving one entry per CDR3 protein. This table holds approximately 190,000 distinct CDR3 sequences, about 31% found once. Input material: glioma tissue, nonneoplastic brain tissue, or PBMCs (not recorded which). These receptors were collected from a human donor with low-grade glioma or glioblastoma, undergoing nonglioma brain surgery, or in good health (not recorded which).

In DNA, the CDR3 is TGCAGCGTTGTGGTCTGGACTGCCGCCTACGAGCAGTACTTC. This sequence encodes CSVVVWTAAYEQYF. The chain recombines TRBV29-1 with TRBJ2-7; D may be TRBD2 (5 bases). The CDR3 covers 14 residues. Looked up from germline, CDR1 is SQVTM and CDR2 is ANQGSEA. V gave up 4 bases and J gave up 2 bases, with 15 bases separating them.

The V gene is TRBV20-1, the J gene TRBJ2-5; TRBD2 agrees at 13 bases. The CDR3 loop spans 16 amino acids. Germline V gives CDR1 DFQATT, CDR2 SNEGSKA (reference sequence). The CDR3 nucleotides read TGCGCCCTGCGGACGGGACTAGCGGGATCCCAAGAGACCCAGTACTTC. Its translation is CALRTGLAGSQETQYF.

Worth noting for this clonotype: A much larger clone sits a single nucleotide away, making a read error possible. The chain uses TRBV29-1 and TRBJ1-1; D is unclear. From germline, CDR1 is SQVTM and CDR2 ANQGSEA. The CDR3 runs 12 residues. The chain's CDR3 is CSLETNHPDGSF. The CDR3 DNA is TGCAGCTTGGAAACCAATCATCCGGACGGATCGTTT.

This clonotype appeared many times. The genes are TRBV20-1 and TRBJ2-7, with D hard to call. Germline CDR1 DFQATT, CDR2 SNEGSKA (reference sequence). Between the trimmed V and J ends, which lost 0 bases and 7 bases, there was a span of 10 bases. The length of the CDR3 is 12 residues. CDR3: CSARDHVGEQYF. The CDR3 nucleotides read TGCAGTGCTAGAGATCACGTAGGGGAGCAGTACTTC.

Concerning this clonotype: With a much larger clone just one base away, this may be a read error. The chain combines TRBV12-3 or TRBV12-4 with TRBJ2-1; D is possibly TRBD2 (5 bases). CDR3 size: 14 residues. CDR3 residues: CASSLGQRYNERFF. DNA of the CDR3: TGTGCAAGCAGTTTGGGTCAGCGGTACAATGAGCGGTTCTTC.

This clonotype was detected ten times or more. The chain is built from TRBV9 and TRBJ2-1; 7 bases map to TRBD1. CDR3 length: 15 residues. The trim removed 2 bases at V and 4 bases at J, leaving 6 bases unmatched. Germline CDR1 reads SGDLS; CDR2 reads YYNGEE. CDR3 DNA: TGTGCCAGCAGCGTTCTGGGACAGAGTTACAATGAGCAGTTCTTC. Its protein is CASSVLGQSYNEQFF.

This clonotype has ten or more counts. The rearrangement uses TRBV20-1 and TRBJ2-5, with unresolved D. There are 13 residues in the CDR3. Trimming cost V 1 base and J 1 base, with 7 bases left between them. Germline V gene sequence: CDR1 DFQATT, CDR2 SNEGSKA (reference sequence). DNA for the CDR3: TGCAGTGCTAGAGCGGAAATCCAAGAGACCCAGTACTTC. This codes for CSARAEIQETQYF.

Note on this clonotype: The conserved final phenylalanine or tryptophan is absent from the CDR3, which likely points to a read error. The rearrangement links TRBV6-2 or TRBV6-3 to TRBJ2-3, with D hard to call. The CDR3 runs to 12 residues. The V gene's germline CDR1 is MNHEY and CDR2 SVGEGT. The CDR3 DNA reads TGTGCCAGAAGTTCGATCGGGGATACGCAGTATTTA. This encodes CARSSIGDTQYL.

This clonotype was seen at least ten times. The genes are TRBV20-1 and TRBJ2-1, with 7 nucleotides matching TRBD2. Germline assignment: CDR1 DFQATT and CDR2 SNEGSKA (reference sequence). The length of the CDR3 is 14 residues. V lost 4 bases, J lost 9 bases, and 12 bases stayed unmatched. The CDR3: CSAIAPAGTGEQFF. DNA of the CDR3: TGCAGTGCTATCGCGCCAGCGGGAACGGGTGAGCAGTTCTTC.

This clonotype was counted many times. V gene TRBV20-1 combines with J gene TRBJ2-2, with 16 bases aligning to TRBD2. From germline, CDR1 is DFQATT and CDR2 SNEGSKA (reference sequence). The CDR3 extends over 18 amino acids. The junction had 8 bases not matched to a gene; V was cut back by 3 bases and J by 4 bases. CDR3 sequence: CSARRGLAGGPGTGELFF. Here the CDR3 DNA reads TGCAGTGCTAGGCGGGGACTAGCGGGAGGGCCGGGCACCGGGGAGCTGTTTTTT.

In this sample, this clonotype turned up many times. V gene TRBV6-2 or TRBV6-3 combines with J gene TRBJ2-5; 10 bases match TRBD1. The CDR3 length is 15 residues. Germline trimming cut 6 bases from V and 5 bases from J; bases unmatched to any gene: 9. Per germline, CDR1 MNHEY and CDR2 SVGEGT. The CDR3 sequence: CASRARQGAGETQYF. The CDR3 nucleotides read TGTGCCAGCAGAGCCCGACAGGGGGCTGGGGAGACCCAGTACTTC.

This clonotype was found many times. The chain employs TRBV7-8 and TRBJ2-7; D possibly matches TRBD1 or TRBD2 (5 bases each). V gave up 1 base and J gave up 0 bases, with 10 bases separating them. Germline V gene sequence: CDR1 SGHVS, CDR2 FQNEAQ. CDR3 length: 15 amino acids. The CDR3 reads CASSLGDGLSYEQYF. The CDR3 DNA follows: TGTGCCAGCAGCTTAGGGGACGGACTCTCCTACGAGCAGTACTTC.

This clonotype was picked up many times. This chain uses TRBV20-1 with TRBJ1-2, with a possible D match to TRBD1 (5 bases). Trimming cost V 2 bases and J 5 bases, with 12 bases left between them. Germline V gives CDR1 DFQATT, CDR2 SNEGSKA (reference sequence). This CDR3 is 13 amino acids long. The CDR3 here is CSARLAAGYGYTF. In DNA, the CDR3 is TGCAGTGCTAGACTGGCCGCAGGGTATGGCTACACCTTC.

In the case of this clonotype: This could be a read error, since a much larger clone is one nucleotide away. The chain carries TRBV7-2 and TRBJ1-2; D is uncertain. V dropped 3 bases and J dropped 8 bases, with 13 bases sitting between them. CDR3 length: 13 amino acids. Germline assignment: CDR1 SGHTA and CDR2 FQGNSA. The CDR3 region is CASSLQILCGYTF. The CDR3 nucleotides are TGTGCCAGCAGCTTGCAAATTTTGTGCGGCTACACCTTC.

With regard to this clonotype: Mismatch with germline at one junction end may stem from a read error. This chain connects TRBV6-5 to TRBJ1-2, with 8 bases identical to TRBD1. The CDR3 totals 14 residues. Germline V lookup: CDR1 MNHEY, CDR2 SVGAGI. CDR3 sequence: CASIYTTGGYGYTF. The CDR3 region has the DNA TGTGCTAGCATTTACACCACAGGGGGCTATGGCTACACCTTC.

This chain uses TRBV7-2 with TRBJ2-1, with D perhaps being TRBD1 or TRBD2 (5 bases each). The V and J ends lost 8 bases and 0 bases respectively, with 14 bases between them. This CDR3 has 15 amino acids. The V gene's germline CDR1 is SGHTA and CDR2 FQGNSA. CDR3: CASLAGTSSYNEQFF. As DNA, the CDR3 is TGTGCCAGCTTAGCAGGGACGAGCTCCTACAATGAGCAGTTCTTC.

This clonotype was counted many times. This chain uses TRBV7-9 with TRBJ1-4, with D possibly TRBD1 on 5 matching bases. The germline CDR1 and CDR2 sequences are SEHNR and FQNEAQ (reference sequence). The CDR3 covers 15 residues. With 7 bases removed from V and 6 bases from J, the gap between germline ends came to 18 bases. The CDR3 bases are TGTGCCAGCAACTCGCCGGGGAGGGGTGATGAAAAACTGTTTTTT. Its protein product is CASNSPGRGDEKLFF.

This clonotype was seen repeatedly, ten times or more. The V gene is TRBV2, the J gene TRBJ1-3; 7 bases are shared with TRBD1. Germline CDR1 and CDR2: SNHLY and FYNNEI. The CDR3 sequence is 14 residues long. The V gene end was trimmed by 8 bases and the J gene end by 0 bases; junction bases not matched to a gene: 4. CDR3 amino acids: CASRDSYSGNTIYF. The CDR3 DNA reads TGTGCCAGCCGGGACAGCTACTCTGGAAACACCATATATTTT.

As concerns this clonotype: A read error is possible here, since a much larger clone lies one base away. The gene calls are TRBV20-1 and TRBJ2-5; 9 nucleotides match TRBD1. Germline V gives CDR1 DFQATT, CDR2 SNEGSKA (reference sequence). The CDR3 extends over 16 amino acids. V shed 6 bases and J 1 base; nucleotides not matched to a gene: 12. The CDR3 protein is CSALGLNRGPQETQYF. CDR3 DNA sequence: TGCAGTGCCTTGGGGCTAAACAGGGGGCCCCAAGAGACCCAGTACTTC.

This chain uses TRBV7-3 with TRBJ2-2; D remains ambiguous. CDR1 is SGHTA and CDR2 is FQGTGA in the germline V gene. CDR3 length: 15 residues. Trimming cost V 0 bases and J 2 bases, with 7 bases left between them. The CDR3 DNA reads as TGTGCCAGCAGCTTAACTAGCCCTAACACCGGGGAGCTGTTTTTT. This sequence encodes CASSLTSPNTGELFF.